What follows describes a single T cell receptor beta chain. The antigen is not known. The data originate from a study of cytomegalovirus exposure and HLA in healthy donors. At the level of the study: Samples from HLA-typed donors yielded 65 million to 85 million unique TCRs in an early data release.

Study-wide results and caveats: Earlier results showed most TCR beta V segments being productive about 87% or about 30% of the time.

Germline CDR1 is SGHTA and CDR2 is FQGNSA. The CDR3 runs 14 residues. Germline trimming cut 4 bases from V and 4 bases from J; bases unmatched to any gene: 4. This PCR relied on a set of 60 Vbeta primers and 13 Jbeta primers. Using immunoSEQ multiplex PCR, the repertoire was profiled, and TCRdb retains in-frame clones only, with some absent. Here the sample spans tens of thousands of clones, about 68% being singletons. Material: PBMCs. The genes are TRBV7-2 and TRBJ2-3; 8 positions match TRBD1. The clonotype was recovered from a man aged 40-50 years in good health and CMV-seropositive. CDR3 amino acids: CASSSDRGADTQYF. The CDR3 DNA sequence: TGTGCCAGCAGCTCCGACAGGGGAGCAGATACGCAGTATTTT.